The rows below give T cell receptor beta chains drawn from one sample of a study of shared clonotypes between healthy human individuals. Using immunoSEQ multiplex PCR, the repertoire was profiled, and TCRdb retains in-frame clones only, with some absent. In the table there are 2 million to 2.5 million clones, approximately 95% of which are singletons. Sequencing was carried out using naive CD4+ T cells from PBMCs. These receptor sequences come from a man aged 18 to 29 in good health. Some clones in this sample may be carry-over from other donors' samples. CDR3s include the opening cysteine and the closing phenylalanine or tryptophan. The order of the fields is D gene, clone size, J gene, V gene, CDR3 protein, CDR3 DNA. A D gene is named only where the DNA matches it firmly. Clone size appears in some rows only: once, few, many, or a class for an expanded clone.

TRBD1 | . | TRBJ2-3 | TRBV11-3 | CASSHGQGKTDTQYF | TGTGCCAGCAGCCACGGACAGGGGAAAACAGATACGCAGTATTTT
TRBD1 | . | TRBJ2-3 | TRBV5-1 | CASSIQGSTDTQYF | TGCGCCAGCAGCATACAGGGGAGCACAGATACGCAGTATTTT
TRBD2 | . | TRBJ2-1 | TRBV29-1 | CSVDPWRREGGYEQFF | TGCAGCGTTGACCCTTGGAGGCGGGAGGGAGGATATGAGCAGTTCTTC
TRBD2 | . | TRBJ2-1 | TRBV7-7 | CASSPPGLAGGANEQFF | TGTGCCAGCAGCCCACCGGGACTAGCGGGAGGGGCCAATGAGCAGTTCTTC
TRBD1 | . | TRBJ1-2 | TRBV28 | CASRTQGDTLSYTF | TGTGCCAGCAGGACACAGGGGGACACTTTGAGCTACACCTTC
TRBD1 | . | TRBJ1-2 | TRBV7-8 | CASSPRQGYGYTF | TGTGCCAGCAGCCCACGACAGGGTTATGGCTACACCTTC
. | . | TRBJ2-5 | TRBV6-4 | CASRSSETQYF | TGTGCCAGCCGGAGCTCAGAGACCCAGTACTTC
TRBD2 | . | TRBJ2-3 | TRBV6-4 | CASSERLGLVGVVDTQYF | TGTGCCAGCAGTGAACGACTCGGACTAGTTGGTGTGGTAGATACGCAGTATTTT
. | . | TRBJ2-2 | TRBV12-2 | CASRLPPGMTGELFF | TGTGCAAGTCGCCTCCCCCCCGGGATGACCGGGGAGCTGTTTTTT
. | . | TRBJ2-7 | TRBV5-1 | CASSLGGPGRSYEQYF | TGCGCCAGCAGCCTGGGGGGTCCGGGGCGATCCTACGAGCAGTACTTC
. | . | TRBJ2-4 | TRBV10-2 | CASSQDGNIQYF | TGCGCCAGCAGTCAAGATGGAAACATTCAGTACTTC
TRBD1 | . | TRBJ2-7 | TRBV6-5 | CASSNHRGFYEQYF | TGTGCCAGCAGTAACCACAGGGGTTTCTACGAGCAGTACTTC
TRBD2 | . | TRBJ2-7 | TRBV9 | CASSPRFRTSGRADEQYF | TGTGCCAGCAGCCCTCGTTTCAGGACTAGCGGGAGGGCCGACGAGCAGTACTTC
TRBD2 | once | TRBJ2-3 | TRBV6-6 | CASSPLAGVDTQYF | TGTGCCAGCAGCCCACTAGCGGGAGTAGATACGCAGTATTTT
. | . | TRBJ2-2 | TRBV28 | CASSPPLSGETGELFF | TGTGCCAGCAGTCCTCCCCTCTCAGGGGAGACCGGGGAGCTGTTTTTT